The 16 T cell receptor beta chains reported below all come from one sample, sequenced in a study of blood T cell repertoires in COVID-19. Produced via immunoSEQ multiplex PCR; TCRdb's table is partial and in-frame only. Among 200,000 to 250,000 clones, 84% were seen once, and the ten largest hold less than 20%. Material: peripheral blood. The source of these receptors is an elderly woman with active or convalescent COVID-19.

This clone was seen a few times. The CDR3 is CASSYARVIEQFF. The CDR3 nucleotides are TGTGCCAGCAGTTACGCCCGGGTTATTGAGCAGTTCTTC. This chain connects TRBV6-2 or TRBV6-3 to TRBJ2-1; D gene uncertain. Trimming pared 2 bases from V and 9 bases from J, leaving 11 bases between. The CDR3 sequence is 13 residues long. Germline CDR1 is MNHEY and CDR2 is SVGEGT.

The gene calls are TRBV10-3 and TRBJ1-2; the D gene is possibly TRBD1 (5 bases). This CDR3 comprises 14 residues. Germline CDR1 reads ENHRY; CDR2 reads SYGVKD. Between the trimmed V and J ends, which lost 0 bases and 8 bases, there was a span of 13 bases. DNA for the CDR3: TGTGCCATCAGTGAGTCTAATGGGGCCGGGGGCTACACCTTC. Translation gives CAISESNGAGGYTF.

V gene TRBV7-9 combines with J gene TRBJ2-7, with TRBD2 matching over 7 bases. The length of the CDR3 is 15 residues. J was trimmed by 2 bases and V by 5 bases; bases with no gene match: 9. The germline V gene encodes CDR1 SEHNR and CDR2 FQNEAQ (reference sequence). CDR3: CASSPPASGTYEQYF. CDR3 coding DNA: TGTGCCAGCAGCCCACCGGCTAGCGGAACCTACGAGCAGTACTTC.

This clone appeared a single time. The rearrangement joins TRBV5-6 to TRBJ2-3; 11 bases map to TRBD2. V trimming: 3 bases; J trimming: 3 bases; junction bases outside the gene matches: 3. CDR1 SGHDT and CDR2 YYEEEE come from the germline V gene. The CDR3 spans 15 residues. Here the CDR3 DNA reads TGTGCCAGCAGCTGGGGACTAGCGGCGACAGATACGCAGTATTTT. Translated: CASSWGLAATDTQYF.

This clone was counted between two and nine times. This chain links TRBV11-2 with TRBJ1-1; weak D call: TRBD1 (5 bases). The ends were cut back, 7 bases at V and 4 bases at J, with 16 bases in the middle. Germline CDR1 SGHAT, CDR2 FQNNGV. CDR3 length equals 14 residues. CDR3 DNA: TGTGCCAGCAACACAGCCCCCGGGGGCACTGAAGCTTTCTTT. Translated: CASNTAPGGTEAFF.

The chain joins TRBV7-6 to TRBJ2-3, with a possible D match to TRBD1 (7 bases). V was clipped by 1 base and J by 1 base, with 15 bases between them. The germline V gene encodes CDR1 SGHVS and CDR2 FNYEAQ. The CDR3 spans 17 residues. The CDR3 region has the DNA TGTGCCAGCAGCTTAGTCGGAGGGGGCAGGGGCACAGATACGCAGTATTTT. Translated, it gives CASSLVGGGRGTDTQYF.

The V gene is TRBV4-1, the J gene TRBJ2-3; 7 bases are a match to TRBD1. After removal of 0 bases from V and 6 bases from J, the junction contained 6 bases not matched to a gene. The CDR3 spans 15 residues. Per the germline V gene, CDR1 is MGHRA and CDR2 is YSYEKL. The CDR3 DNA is TGCGCCAGCAGCCAAGAGATACAGGGGATGGATACGCAGTATTTT. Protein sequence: CASSQEIQGMDTQYF.

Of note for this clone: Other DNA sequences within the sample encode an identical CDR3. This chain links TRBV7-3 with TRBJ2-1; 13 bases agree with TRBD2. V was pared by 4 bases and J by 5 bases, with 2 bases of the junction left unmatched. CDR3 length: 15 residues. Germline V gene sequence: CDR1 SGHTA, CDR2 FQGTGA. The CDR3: CASSSGTSGNNEQFF. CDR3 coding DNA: TGTGCCAGCAGCTCAGGGACTAGCGGGAACAATGAGCAGTTCTTC.

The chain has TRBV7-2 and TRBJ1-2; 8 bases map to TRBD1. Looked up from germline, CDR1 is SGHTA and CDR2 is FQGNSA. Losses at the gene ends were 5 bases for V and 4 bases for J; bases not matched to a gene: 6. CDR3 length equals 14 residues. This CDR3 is CASSGQGGGYGYTF. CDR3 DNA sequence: TGTGCCAGCAGCGGACAGGGAGGTGGCTATGGCTACACCTTC.

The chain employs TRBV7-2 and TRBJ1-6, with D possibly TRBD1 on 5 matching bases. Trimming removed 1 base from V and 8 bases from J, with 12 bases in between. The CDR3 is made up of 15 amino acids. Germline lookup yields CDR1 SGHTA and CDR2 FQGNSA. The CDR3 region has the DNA TGTGCCAGCAGCTTAGTAGCAGGGCGCGATTCACCCCTCCACTTT. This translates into CASSLVAGRDSPLHF.

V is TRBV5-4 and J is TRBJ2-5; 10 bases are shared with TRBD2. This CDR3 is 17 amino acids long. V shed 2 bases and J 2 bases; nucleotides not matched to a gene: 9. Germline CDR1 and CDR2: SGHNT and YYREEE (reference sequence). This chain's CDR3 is CASSLLPGTSVQETQYF. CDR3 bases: TGTGCCAGCAGCTTACTACCCGGGACTAGCGTACAAGAGACCCAGTACTTC. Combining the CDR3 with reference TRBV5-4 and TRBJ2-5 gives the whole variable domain ETGVTQSPTHLIKTRGQQVTLRCSSQSGHNTVSWYQQALGQGPQFIFQYYREEENGRGNFPPRFSGLQFPNYSSELNVNALELDDSALYLCASSLLPGTSVQETQYFGPGTRLLVL.

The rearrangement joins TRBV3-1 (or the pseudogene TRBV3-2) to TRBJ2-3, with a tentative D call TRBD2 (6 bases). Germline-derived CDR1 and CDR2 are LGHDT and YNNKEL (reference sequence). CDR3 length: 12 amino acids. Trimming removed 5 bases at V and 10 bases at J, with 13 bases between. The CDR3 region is CASSWARRAQYF. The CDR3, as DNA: TGTGCCAGCAGCTGGGCGAGGAGGGCGCAGTATTTT.

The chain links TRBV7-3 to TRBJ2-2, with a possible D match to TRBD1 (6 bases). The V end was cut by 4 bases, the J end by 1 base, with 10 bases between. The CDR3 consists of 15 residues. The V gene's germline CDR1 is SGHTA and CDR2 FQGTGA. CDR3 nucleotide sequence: TGTGCCAGCAGCTCGACAGGCTTGAACACCGGGGAGCTGTTTTTT. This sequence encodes CASSSTGLNTGELFF.

CDR3 in amino acids: CASSQGTSGESSEQYF. The DNA for the CDR3 is TGTGCCAGCAGCCAAGGGACTAGCGGGGAATCGAGCGAGCAGTACTTC. V and J are TRBV3-1 (or the pseudogene TRBV3-2) and TRBJ2-7; 12 nucleotides line up with TRBD2. The CDR3 has 16 residues. V shed 1 base and J 6 bases; nucleotides not matched to a gene: 7. CDR1 is LGHDT and CDR2 is YNNKEL in the germline V gene (reference sequence).

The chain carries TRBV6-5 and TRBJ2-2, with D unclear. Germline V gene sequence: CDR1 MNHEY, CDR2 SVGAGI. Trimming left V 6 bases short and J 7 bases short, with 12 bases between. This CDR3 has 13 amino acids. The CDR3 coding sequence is TGTGCCAGCAGCCAACAACTACACGGGGAGCTGTTTTTT. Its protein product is CASSQQLHGELFF.

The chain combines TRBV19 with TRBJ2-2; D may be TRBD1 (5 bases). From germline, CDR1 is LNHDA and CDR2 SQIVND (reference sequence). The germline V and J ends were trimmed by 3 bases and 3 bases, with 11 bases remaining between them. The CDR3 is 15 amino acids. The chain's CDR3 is CASSIGALYTGELFF. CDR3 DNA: TGTGCCAGTAGTATTGGGGCCCTATACACCGGGGAGCTGTTTTTT.